This T cell receptor (beta chain) originates from a study of T cells in Graves' hyperthyroidism and ophthalmopathy. V was shortened by 3 bases and J by 0 bases, with 5 bases between the two germline ends. The CDR3 is 13 amino acids. From germline, CDR1 is ENHRY and CDR2 SYGVKD. Researchers amplified the TCR beta CDR3 regions from RNA transcripts. HTBI primers were employed in a first-round RT-PCR of the TCR CDR3. From the multiplex PCR reads, TCRdb called clonotypes with MiXCR, one entry per CDR3 protein. The sample shows 660,000 or so distinct CDR3 sequences, about 45% of them seen only once. This clonotype was counted many times.

Sequenced: peripheral blood or thyroid tissue (not recorded which). The chain links TRBV10-3 to TRBJ1-1, with D unclear. This clonotype originated in an adult man with Graves' disease, either hyperthyroidism or ophthalmopathy (not recorded which). CDR3 sequence: CAISEGMNTEAFF. In DNA form, the CDR3 reads TGTGCCATCAGTGAAGGTATGAACACTGAAGCTTTCTTT.